The 29 T cell receptor beta chains in this list originate from one sample, sequenced in a study of OX40 agonist ivuxolimab in advanced cancers. Here immunoSEQ multiplex PCR was the method, and the copy in TCRdb shows in-frame clones only, minus some. The sample has 25,000 to 35,000 clones, roughly 80% seen once. The source material was CD4+ or CD8+ T cells sorted from blood, sampled in a trial of the OX40 agonist ivuxolimab. The receptors stem from an adult with an advanced solid tumor such as melanoma, head and neck, liver or kidney cancer.

This clone was observed once. The chain joins TRBV12-5 to TRBJ1-1; 7 nucleotides align to TRBD1. This CDR3 is 15 amino acids long. The V segment lost 6 bases and the J segment 5 bases; nucleotides outside the gene matches: 12. CDR1 is LGHNT and CDR2 is FRNRAP in the germline V gene. CDR3 DNA: TGTGCTAGTGGATGCCAGGGGGGCCGGTGGACTGAAGCTTTCTTT. This codes for CASGCQGGRWTEAFF.

The chain recombines TRBV4-2 with TRBJ2-2; 7 bases are shared with TRBD1. With 4 bases clipped from V and 7 bases from J, the junction kept 12 bases outside the gene matches. CDR3 size: 16 residues. CDR1 and CDR2 from the germline V gene are LGHNA and YNFKEQ. The CDR3, as DNA: TGTGCCAGCAGCCCAATATCGGACAGGTCCGGCGGGGAGCTGTTTTTT. The encoded protein is CASSPISDRSGGELFF.

The chain employs TRBV4-3 and TRBJ1-1; D might be TRBD1 (6 bases). The CDR3 spans 15 residues. Germline V gene lookup returns CDR1 LGHNA and CDR2 YSLEER. Deletions cut 3 bases from V and 4 bases from J, with 15 bases between. The chain's CDR3 is CASSQTRGLSTEAFF. CDR3 nucleotide sequence: TGCGCCAGCAGCCAGACCAGGGGATTGAGCACTGAAGCTTTCTTT.

The chain uses TRBV7-9 and TRBJ2-7; D remains unclear. Looked up from germline, CDR1 is SEHNR and CDR2 is FQNEAQ (reference sequence). Trimming took off 6 bases at V and 2 bases at J, with 8 bases between the two ends. CDR3 length: 12 residues. The CDR3 is CASRKDPYEQYF. CDR3 bases: TGTGCCAGCAGAAAGGACCCCTACGAGCAGTACTTC. The full variable domain, its missing parts supplied by reference TRBV7-9 and TRBJ2-7, is DTGVSQNPRHKITKRGQNVTFRCDPISEHNRLYWYRQTLGQGPEFLTYFQNEAQLEKSRLLSDRFSAERPKGSFSTLEIQRTEQGDSAMYLCASRKDPYEQYFGPGTRLTVT.

The chain joins TRBV28 to TRBJ1-4; no definite D call. This CDR3 has 11 amino acids. Trimming took 2 bases from V and 8 from J, leaving 3 bases between them. CDR1 and CDR2 from the germline V gene are MDHEN and SYDVKM. CDR3 amino acids: CASSLREKLFF. The CDR3 bases are TGTGCCAGCAGTTTAAGGGAAAAACTGTTTTTT.

The V and J genes are TRBV4-1 and TRBJ2-5; no firm D call. Germline lookup yields CDR1 MGHRA and CDR2 YSYEKL. The CDR3 runs to 11 residues. Between the trimmed V and J ends, which lost 4 bases and 7 bases, there was a span of 7 bases. The CDR3 DNA follows: TGCGCCAGCAGCCTTCTAGGGACCCAGTACTTC. Its protein product is CASSLLGTQYF.

The genes are TRBV19 and TRBJ2-7; TRBD1 aligns across 10 bases. V dropped 4 bases and J dropped 6; count of bases not matched to a gene: 3. CDR3 length: 13 amino acids. Germline assignment: CDR1 LNHDA and CDR2 SQIVND (reference sequence). The CDR3 loop reads CASSRQGAVEQYF. DNA of the CDR3: TGTGCCAGTAGTAGACAGGGGGCGGTCGAGCAGTACTTC. Variable domain in full (rest from reference TRBV19 and TRBJ2-7): DGGITQSPKYLFRKEGQNVTLSCEQNLNHDAMYWYRQDPGQGLRLIYYSQIVNDFQKGDIAEGYSVSREKKESFPLTVTSAQKNPTAFYLCASSRQGAVEQYFGPGTRLTVT.

The chain's CDR3 is CASSSAGGPRETQYF. The CDR3 DNA sequence: TGTGCCAGCAGTTCGGCGGGAGGGCCGAGGGAGACCCAGTACTTC. The chain employs TRBV28 and TRBJ2-5; the match to TRBD2 covers 9 bases. The CDR3 covers 15 residues. The junction had 8 bases not matched to a gene; V was cut back by 4 bases and J by 5 bases. CDR1 and CDR2 from the germline V gene are MDHEN and SYDVKM.

The V and J genes are TRBV27 and TRBJ2-1; D possibly corresponds to TRBD1 (6 bases). The CDR3 sequence is 12 residues long. V was pared by 8 bases and J by 4 bases, with 9 bases between. CDR1 and CDR2 from the germline V gene are MNHEY and SMNVEV (reference sequence). CDR3 in amino acids: CASRTDYNEQFF. As DNA, the CDR3 is TGTGCCAGCCGGACAGATTACAATGAGCAGTTCTTC.

The V and J genes are TRBV28 and TRBJ2-1; D uncertain. Germline CDR1 MDHEN, CDR2 SYDVKM. The CDR3 length is 15 residues. V was clipped by 3 bases and J by 1 base, with 10 bases between them. CDR3 loop: CASSFLLGSYNEQFF. The CDR3 DNA sequence: TGTGCCAGCAGTTTTTTATTAGGTTCCTACAATGAGCAGTTCTTC.

V is TRBV5-1 and J is TRBJ2-3, with 8 bases lining up with TRBD2. In germline, CDR1 is SGHRS, CDR2 YFSETQ. The CDR3 sequence is 16 residues long. V was clipped by 0 bases and J by 0 bases; unmatched bases: 3. CDR3 DNA: TGCGCCAGCAGCTTGGAGTTAGCGGGAAGCACAGATACGCAGTATTTT. As protein: CASSLELAGSTDTQYF.

The chain carries TRBV7-9 and TRBJ2-1; the match to TRBD1 covers 9 bases. Germline loops: CDR1 SEHNR, CDR2 FQNEAQ (reference sequence). This CDR3 is built from 16 residues. Trimming cost V 6 bases and J 10 bases; bases outside gene matches: 16. The CDR3 region is CASSYGRDRVVMEQFF. CDR3 nucleotide sequence: TGTGCCAGCAGTTACGGTAGGGACAGGGTAGTTATGGAGCAGTTCTTC.

The rearrangement uses TRBV5-5 and TRBJ2-2; 7 bases map to TRBD1. The germline CDR1 and CDR2 sequences are SGHKS and YYEKEE (reference sequence). With V trimmed by 4 bases and J by 1 base, 7 bases remained unmatched. This CDR3 contains 16 residues. The DNA of the CDR3 is TGTGCCAGCAGCCATACTCGGGACAGGAACACCGGGGAGCTGTTTTTT. This encodes CASSHTRDRNTGELFF. Using reference TRBV5-5 and TRBJ2-2 for the parts outside the CDR3, the full variable domain is DAGVTQSPTHLIKTRGQQVTLRCSPISGHKSVSWYQQVLGQGPQFIFQYYEKEERGRGNFPDRFSARQFPNYSSELNVNALLLGDSALYLCASSHTRDRNTGELFFGEGSRLTVL.

J is TRBJ2-7 and V is TRBV9; 10 nucleotides align to TRBD1. The CDR3 runs to 12 residues. Germline CDR1 and CDR2: SGDLS and YYNGEE. J gave up 7 bases and V 6 bases, and 4 bases lay outside the gene matches. In DNA, the CDR3 is TGTGCCAGCATTAGGGACAGGGGTGAGCAGTACTTC. Translating it yields CASIRDRGEQYF.

This clone was seen once. V is TRBV7-9 and J is TRBJ2-7, with D unresolved. V was cut by 5 bases and J by 2 bases, with 10 bases left in between. The CDR3 runs to 13 residues. In germline, CDR1 is SEHNR, CDR2 FQNEAQ (reference sequence). The CDR3: CASSLVDAYEQYF. The CDR3 DNA sequence: TGTGCCAGCAGCCTCGTTGATGCCTACGAGCAGTACTTC.

The chain combines TRBV28 with TRBJ1-5, with a tentative D call TRBD1 (5 bases). The CDR3 length is 15 residues. CDR1 and CDR2 from the germline V gene are MDHEN and SYDVKM. Trimming left V 4 bases short and J 8 bases short, with 18 bases between. CDR3 sequence (DNA): TGTGCCAGCAGTTATGAGGGGAGGGGATATGAGCCCCAGCATTTT. This sequence encodes CASSYEGRGYEPQHF.

A note on this clone: Sequence at one end of the junction differs from germline and may be a read error. The genes are TRBV7-9 and TRBJ1-1, with D possibly TRBD1 on 5 matching bases. Looked up from germline, CDR1 is SEHNR and CDR2 is FQNEAQ (reference sequence). This CDR3 has 13 residues. CDR3 DNA sequence: TGTGCCTGCAGGGAGGGGATGAACACTGAAGCTTTCTTT. Its protein is CACREGMNTEAFF. Full variable domain (rest looked up from reference TRBV7-9 and TRBJ1-1): DTGVSQNPRHKITKRGQNVTFRCDPISEHNRLYWYRQTLGQGPEFLTYFQNEAQLEKSRLLSDRFSAERPKGSFSTLEIQRTEQGDSAMYLCACREGMNTEAFFGQGTRLTVV.

J is TRBJ1-5 and V is TRBV7-6; unclear D gene. The length of the CDR3 is 18 residues. CDR1 is SGHVS and CDR2 is FNYEAQ in the germline V gene. Between the trimmed V and J ends, which lost 0 bases and 7 bases, there was a span of 22 bases. The CDR3 is CASSLAPLSRDLSQPQHF. The CDR3 DNA is TGTGCCAGCAGCTTAGCGCCCTTATCCCGGGATCTATCCCAGCCCCAGCATTTT.

V usage is TRBV2 and J usage is TRBJ1-2; 7 bases align to TRBD1. The germline V gene encodes CDR1 SNHLY and CDR2 FYNNEI. The CDR3 spans 15 residues. V was clipped by 5 bases and J by 0 bases; unmatched bases: 6. The CDR3: CASSSDRSANYGYTF. For the CDR3, the DNA is TGTGCCAGCAGTTCGGACAGGTCTGCTAACTATGGCTACACCTTC.

The chain carries TRBV6-5 and TRBJ1-4; TRBD1 is a possible D gene (6 bases). In germline, CDR1 is MNHEY, CDR2 SVGAGI. CDR3 length: 15 residues. V lost 4 bases, J lost 4 bases, and 13 bases lay in between. CDR3 residues: CASSSGGHFNEKLFF. In DNA form, the CDR3 reads TGTGCCAGCAGTTCCGGGGGACATTTTAATGAAAAACTGTTTTTT.

In this sample, this clone turned up once. The chain carries TRBV27 and TRBJ2-1; 7 bases line up with TRBD1. Unmatched junction bases numbered 4, after V lost 3 bases and J lost 2 bases. Germline CDR1 reads MNHEY; CDR2 reads SMNVEV (reference sequence). The CDR3 sequence is 15 residues long. CDR3 bases: TGTGCCAGCAGTTTCCGGCAGGGGGCCTACAATGAGCAGTTCTTC. It codes for CASSFRQGAYNEQFF.

The rearrangement uses TRBV5-4 and TRBJ2-3, with 9 bases lining up with TRBD1. Per germline, CDR1 SGHNT and CDR2 YYREEE (reference sequence). Trimming cost V 4 bases and J 2 bases; bases outside gene matches: 5. The CDR3 has 15 amino acids. CDR3 protein: CASSPGQGDTDTQYF. CDR3 in DNA: TGTGCCAGCAGCCCGGGACAGGGAGACACAGATACGCAGTATTTT.

The V gene is TRBV7-2, the J gene TRBJ2-5, with D unclear. This CDR3 has 14 amino acids. Trimming took off 1 base at V and 3 bases at J, with 9 bases between the two ends. Germline-derived CDR1 and CDR2 are SGHTA and FQGNSA. The CDR3 nucleotides are TGTGCCAGCAGCTTAGTCGGGTGGGAAGAGACCCAGTACTTC. This sequence encodes CASSLVGWEETQYF.

The chain has TRBV7-2 and TRBJ2-5; TRBD2 matches 11 bases. CDR1 SGHTA and CDR2 FQGNSA come from the germline V gene. The CDR3 length is 16 residues. With V trimmed by 7 bases and J by 1 base, 8 bases remained unmatched. In DNA form, the CDR3 reads TGTGCCAGCATCACTGTAGCGGGGGGGATCCAAGAGACCCAGTACTTC. Residues: CASITVAGGIQETQYF.

The genes are TRBV12-5 and TRBJ2-5; 14 positions agree with TRBD2. The CDR3 loop spans 16 amino acids. The V gene end was trimmed by 4 bases and the J gene end by 5 bases; junction bases not matched to a gene: 6. CDR1 is LGHNT, CDR2 FRNRAP, per germline. This chain's CDR3 is CASGSGLAGGGETQYF. DNA of the CDR3: TGTGCTAGTGGTTCCGGACTAGCGGGGGGCGGGGAGACCCAGTACTTC.

V is TRBV14 and J is TRBJ2-1, with TRBD1 matching over 7 bases. Germline V gene sequence: CDR1 SGHDN, CDR2 FVKESK. V was pared by 0 bases and J by 5 bases, with 10 bases of the junction left unmatched. This CDR3 is built from 17 residues. The CDR3 coding sequence is TGTGCCAGCAGCCAAGATTGGGCAGGGGGAATAGACAATGAGCAGTTCTTC. As protein: CASSQDWAGGIDNEQFF.

The rearrangement uses TRBV29-1 and TRBJ2-7; 7 bases fit TRBD1. Trimming removed 4 bases from V and 0 bases from J; junction bases left unmatched: 6. This CDR3 is built from 14 residues. Germline-derived CDR1 and CDR2 are SQVTM and ANQGSEA. CDR3 loop: CSVVGTDYSYEQYF. The DNA for the CDR3 is TGCAGCGTTGTAGGGACAGACTACTCCTACGAGCAGTACTTC.

CDR3: CASSGRQGPEQYF. In DNA, the CDR3 is TGTGCCAGCAGCGGTCGACAGGGCCCCGAGCAGTACTTC. This chain joins TRBV9 and TRBJ2-7, with TRBD1 matching 7 bases. V dropped 3 bases and J dropped 6; count of bases not matched to a gene: 6. Germline CDR1 SGDLS, CDR2 YYNGEE. This CDR3 region has 13 residues.

Only a few counts were recorded for this clone. J is TRBJ1-5 and V is TRBV10-2; 10 bases fit TRBD1. V was pared by 6 bases and J by 3 bases, with 5 bases of the junction left unmatched. This CDR3 is 15 amino acids long. Germline lookup yields CDR1 WSHSY and CDR2 SAAADI. The CDR3 DNA sequence: TGCGCCAGCAGGGAGGGACAGGGGATCAATCAGCCCCAGCATTTT. This sequence encodes CASREGQGINQPQHF.